These 15 T cell receptor beta chains originate from one sample sequenced in a study of cytotoxic CD8 clonotypes in ibrutinib-treated CLL (dated by TCRdb to about 2021). The time point tag for this specimen amounts to: roughly 25 months on ibrutinib. Library preparation employed the immunoSEQ multiplex PCR assay. Here the immuneACCESS table is served through TCRdb, limited to in-frame sequences with V and J called. Missing clones are a known gap in these copies; in checked studies unresolved V genes cover under half, and the rest lacks a known reason. For this sample there are 50,000 or so clones; less than 90% appear just once. The ten largest make up about 20% of the sample. The sequences come from PBMCs, collected after 24 months of ibrutinib treatment. The source of these receptors is a human donor with chronic lymphocytic leukemia.

The chain has TRBV7-6 and TRBJ2-5, with D possibly being TRBD2 (5 bases). Trimming removed 5 bases from V and 1 base from J, with 11 bases in between. CDR1 SGHVS and CDR2 FNYEAQ come from the germline V gene. This CDR3 comprises 14 residues. CDR3 sequence (DNA): TGTGCCAGCAGCCTCTCCCGGGGCCAAGAGACCCAGTACTTC. Translating gives CASSLSRGQETQYF.

The V and J genes are TRBV19 and TRBJ2-1; maybe TRBD1 (5 bases). The germline CDR1 and CDR2 sequences are LNHDA and SQIVND (reference sequence). The CDR3 spans 14 residues. Trimming cost V 4 bases and J 2 bases, with 9 bases left between them. CDR3 sequence: CASSRSGPYNEQFF. DNA for the CDR3: TGTGCCAGTAGTAGGTCAGGGCCCTACAATGAGCAGTTCTTC.

The chain uses TRBV6-4 and TRBJ2-1, with TRBD1 as a possible D gene (6 bases). Trimming removed 4 bases at V and 5 bases at J, with 9 bases between. Germline V gives CDR1 MRHNA, CDR2 SNTAGT. CDR3 length equals 13 residues. The CDR3 region has the DNA TGTGCCAGCAGTGCCGGGACACACAATGAGCAGTTCTTC. It yields the protein CASSAGTHNEQFF.

The V call is TRBV10-3, the J call TRBJ1-2; 9 bases fit TRBD1. Germline loops: CDR1 ENHRY, CDR2 SYGVKD. V trimming: 8 bases; J trimming: 5 bases; junction bases outside the gene matches: 12. The CDR3 covers 15 residues. The CDR3 sequence: CAIGGTGIFGYGYTF. CDR3 nucleotides: TGTGCCATCGGCGGGACAGGGATCTTTGGGTATGGCTACACCTTC.

The chain carries TRBV2 and TRBJ2-7, with D perhaps TRBD1 or TRBD2 (5 bases each). The germline CDR1 and CDR2 sequences are SNHLY and FYNNEI. V lost 9 bases and J 0 bases, leaving 15 bases between the germline ends. The CDR3 has 14 amino acids. CDR3 nucleotide sequence: TGTGCCAGTGTCCGGGACGGCAGCTCCTACGAGCAGTACTTC. This codes for CASVRDGSSYEQYF.

This chain links TRBV2 with TRBJ2-7; D possibly corresponds to TRBD2 (6 bases). V was trimmed by 6 bases and J by 1 base, leaving 13 bases between them. The CDR3 consists of 14 residues. Germline V gene data show CDR1 as SNHLY and CDR2 as FYNNEI. CDR3 bases: TGTGCCAGCAGCCCCAGCGGGTTTTCCTACGAGCAGTACTTC. It codes for CASSPSGFSYEQYF.

This clone was seen a single time. The genes are TRBV27 and TRBJ2-1, with TRBD2 matching 13 bases. Germline CDR1 is MNHEY and CDR2 is SMNVEV (reference sequence). The CDR3 loop spans 20 amino acids. J gave up 2 bases and V 5 bases, and 15 bases lay outside the gene matches. DNA for the CDR3: TGTGCCAGCAGTCCCGGACTAGCGGGAGCCGTTTCCGGGGCCTACAATGAGCAGTTCTTC. This translates into CASSPGLAGAVSGAYNEQFF.

The chain joins TRBV6-1 to TRBJ2-3, with unresolved D. Between the trimmed V and J ends, which lost 6 bases and 4 bases, there was a span of 14 bases. CDR3 length: 14 residues. CDR1 is MNHNS, CDR2 SASEGT, per germline. CDR3 DNA sequence: TGTGCCAGCAGCCTTAGGAGTAACCCAGATACGCAGTATTTT. Its protein is CASSLRSNPDTQYF.

This clone was counted between two and nine times. V and J are TRBV28 and TRBJ2-7; 9 nucleotides align to TRBD1. This CDR3 region has 12 residues. After removal of 8 bases from V and 5 bases from J, the junction contained 4 bases not matched to a gene. Germline CDR1 MDHEN, CDR2 SYDVKM. CDR3 region: CASGDRVHEQYF. CDR3 DNA: TGTGCCAGCGGGGACAGGGTCCACGAGCAGTACTTC.

DNA for the CDR3: TGTGCCAGCAGCTTAGATTCGAAGGGGGCTTACGAGCAGTACTTC. Translated, it gives CASSLDSKGAYEQYF. The rearrangement links TRBV11-2 to TRBJ2-7, with 7 nucleotides matching TRBD1. Germline V gene sequence: CDR1 SGHAT, CDR2 FQNNGV. V was clipped by 0 bases and J by 4 bases; unmatched bases: 6. This CDR3 comprises 15 residues.

The V and J genes are TRBV7-2 and TRBJ2-2; the match to TRBD1 covers 9 bases. This CDR3 contains 16 residues. V trimming: 5 bases; J trimming: 1 base; junction bases outside the gene matches: 5. The V gene's germline CDR1 is SGHTA and CDR2 FQGNSA. The CDR3 DNA reads as TGTGCCAGCAGCCCAAACAGGGGGCTGAACACCGGGGAGCTGTTTTTT. As protein: CASSPNRGLNTGELFF.

The chain combines TRBV6-1 with TRBJ1-2; D ambiguous. CDR1 MNHNS and CDR2 SASEGT come from the germline V gene. The V gene lost 6 bases and the J gene lost 4 bases, with 15 bases spanning the gap. The CDR3 is 14 residues long. This CDR3 reads CASSAIWAGYGYTF. Written as DNA, the CDR3 is TGTGCCAGCAGCGCCATATGGGCCGGCTATGGCTACACCTTC.

This chain links TRBV6-5 with TRBJ1-1, with TRBD1 matching over 7 bases. The J segment lost 2 bases and the V segment lost 8 bases, leaving 8 bases of the junction unmatched. Germline V gives CDR1 MNHEY, CDR2 SVGAGI. This CDR3 is built from 14 residues. DNA for the CDR3: TGTGCCAGCGAAAGGACAGGACCAAACACTGAAGCTTTCTTT. This sequence encodes CASERTGPNTEAFF.

As DNA, the CDR3 is TGTGCCAGCAGTTGGGGGACCTCCGTGAAGAACACTGAAGCTTTCTTT. Its protein product is CASSWGTSVKNTEAFF. This chain uses TRBV28 with TRBJ1-1; D possibly corresponds to TRBD1 (5 bases). From germline, CDR1 is MDHEN and CDR2 SYDVKM. The CDR3 length is 16 residues. The ends were cut back, 4 bases at V and 1 base at J, with 16 bases in the middle.

The J gene is TRBJ2-1, the V gene TRBV5-1; D unresolved. Germline CDR1 SGHRS, CDR2 YFSETQ. The CDR3 is 16 residues long. Trimming took 3 bases from V and 2 from J, leaving 15 bases between them. The CDR3 coding sequence is TGCGCCAGCAGCTCGGTCTCCATCCTCACCTACAATGAGCAGTTCTTC. As protein: CASSSVSILTYNEQFF.